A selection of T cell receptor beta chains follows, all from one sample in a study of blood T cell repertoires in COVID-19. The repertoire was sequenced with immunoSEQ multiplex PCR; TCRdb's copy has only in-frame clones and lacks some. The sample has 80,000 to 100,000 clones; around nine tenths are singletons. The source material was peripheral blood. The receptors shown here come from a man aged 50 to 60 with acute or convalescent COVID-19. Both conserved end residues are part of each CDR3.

CDR3 protein: CASSLARWAGGSSYNEQFF
J gene: TRBJ2-1
CDR3 length: 19
V gene: TRBV5-1

CDR3 protein: CASSFPGSGNTIYF
J gene: TRBJ1-3
CDR3 length: 14
V gene: TRBV11-3

CDR3 protein: CASEWSLAKNIQYF
J gene: TRBJ2-4
CDR3 length: 14
V gene: TRBV28

CDR3 protein: CATQAAGNQPQHF
J gene: TRBJ1-5
CDR3 length: 13
V gene: TRBV24-1

CDR3 protein: CASSIQREVKNIQYF
J gene: TRBJ2-4
CDR3 length: 15
V gene: TRBV9

CDR3 protein: CASRGQGMSEKLFF
J gene: TRBJ1-4
CDR3 length: 14
V gene: TRBV19

CDR3 protein: CATSARGGLSNQPQHF
J gene: TRBJ1-5
CDR3 length: 16
V gene: TRBV24-1

CDR3 protein: CASSRSTGTGKHEQFF
J gene: TRBJ2-1
CDR3 length: 16
V gene: TRBV7-6

CDR3 protein: CASSGEGEGHYEQYF
J gene: TRBJ2-7
CDR3 length: 15
V gene: TRBV7-9

CDR3 protein: CASSLQAGAYEQYF
J gene: TRBJ2-7
CDR3 length: 14
V gene: TRBV11-1

CDR3 protein: CASSLAGLSSYNEQFF
J gene: TRBJ2-1
CDR3 length: 16
V gene: TRBV5-4

CDR3 protein: CASRWGVATEAFF
J gene: TRBJ1-1
CDR3 length: 13
V gene: TRBV13

CDR3 protein: CASRKQGSGNTIYF
J gene: TRBJ1-3
CDR3 length: 14
V gene: TRBV5-6

CDR3 protein: CASSPTRQGRNTEAFF
J gene: TRBJ1-1
CDR3 length: 16
V gene: TRBV5-1

CDR3 protein: CASSSQGNYGYTF
J gene: TRBJ1-2
CDR3 length: 13
V gene: TRBV6-6

CDR3 protein: CASTGQGLSNYGYTF
J gene: TRBJ1-2
CDR3 length: 15
V gene: TRBV2

CDR3 protein: CAWSRRRGRGYTF
J gene: TRBJ1-2
CDR3 length: 13
V gene: TRBV30

CDR3 protein: CASSLATSGSLSTQYF
J gene: TRBJ2-3
CDR3 length: 16
V gene: TRBV5-1

CDR3 protein: CASRDDGSGDEQFF
J gene: TRBJ2-1
CDR3 length: 14
V gene: TRBV5-1

CDR3 protein: CASSPGRDRVETQYF
J gene: TRBJ2-5
CDR3 length: 15
V gene: TRBV4-1

CDR3 protein: CASRTRWASNEQFF
J gene: TRBJ2-1
CDR3 length: 14
V gene: TRBV2

CDR3 protein: CSVGGVTTNEKLFF
J gene: TRBJ1-4
CDR3 length: 14
V gene: TRBV29-1

CDR3 protein: CASSLAGGVGYEQYF
J gene: TRBJ2-7
CDR3 length: 15
V gene: TRBV5-4

CDR3 protein: CSASRNTEAFF
J gene: TRBJ1-1
CDR3 length: 11
V gene: TRBV20-1

CDR3 protein: CASSLRLEGDTQYF
J gene: TRBJ2-3
CDR3 length: 14
V gene: TRBV5-4

CDR3 protein: CASSLATGRNEKLFF
J gene: TRBJ1-4
CDR3 length: 15
V gene: TRBV7-6

CDR3 protein: CASKGAQGNTIYF
J gene: TRBJ1-3
CDR3 length: 13
V gene: TRBV2

CDR3 protein: CSVRTGPNEKLFF
J gene: TRBJ1-4
CDR3 length: 13
V gene: TRBV29-1

CDR3 protein: CASSYWGSGKNYEQYF
J gene: TRBJ2-7
CDR3 length: 16
V gene: TRBV6-2/TRBV6-3

CDR3 protein: CASSPTLGGEQYF
J gene: TRBJ2-7
CDR3 length: 13
V gene: TRBV27

CDR3 protein: CSVASGLGYEQYF
J gene: TRBJ2-7
CDR3 length: 13
V gene: TRBV29-1

CDR3 protein: CASSGRDRGLMNTEAFF
J gene: TRBJ1-1
CDR3 length: 17
V gene: TRBV18

CDR3 protein: CASSGGGLAGGRVVDIQYF
J gene: TRBJ2-4
CDR3 length: 19
V gene: TRBV11-2

CDR3 protein: CASSIEGGEQYF
J gene: TRBJ2-7
CDR3 length: 12
V gene: TRBV19

CDR3 protein: CASSLMTGGAYEQYF
J gene: TRBJ2-7
CDR3 length: 15
V gene: TRBV7-6

CDR3 protein: CASRKLDSPRDGYTF
J gene: TRBJ1-2
CDR3 length: 15
V gene: TRBV6-5

CDR3 protein: CASSLVADRASGNTIYF
J gene: TRBJ1-3
CDR3 length: 17
V gene: TRBV7-2

CDR3 protein: CAISATTGFMDEAFF
J gene: TRBJ1-1
CDR3 length: 15
V gene: TRBV10-3

CDR3 protein: CASSQSALLGQGYGYTF
J gene: TRBJ1-2
CDR3 length: 17
V gene: TRBV16

CDR3 protein: CASSHPGPSGNYGYTF
J gene: TRBJ1-2
CDR3 length: 16
V gene: TRBV4-1

CDR3 protein: CASKRPAPRDTQYF
J gene: TRBJ2-3
CDR3 length: 14
V gene: TRBV27

CDR3 protein: CASSPGQGRNTEAFF
J gene: TRBJ1-1
CDR3 length: 15
V gene: TRBV19

CDR3 protein: CASSRMQGSHEQYF
J gene: TRBJ2-7
CDR3 length: 14
V gene: TRBV11-3

CDR3 protein: CACFETVPGTQYF
J gene: TRBJ2-5
CDR3 length: 13
V gene: TRBV30

CDR3 protein: CASSHPSGWSGYTF
J gene: TRBJ1-2
CDR3 length: 14
V gene: TRBV7-9

CDR3 protein: CAWRGQGGTRYNSPLHF
J gene: TRBJ1-6
CDR3 length: 17
V gene: TRBV30

CDR3 protein: CASSLGLAGAYEQYF
J gene: TRBJ2-7
CDR3 length: 15
V gene: TRBV27

CDR3 protein: CASSVTSHNEQFF
J gene: TRBJ2-1
CDR3 length: 13
V gene: TRBV7-9

CDR3 protein: CASSTGTGMNTEAFF
J gene: TRBJ1-1
CDR3 length: 15
V gene: TRBV5-1

CDR3 protein: CASSHATGVYGYTF
J gene: TRBJ1-2
CDR3 length: 14
V gene: TRBV5-4

CDR3 protein: CASSPLQKAGNEQYF
J gene: TRBJ2-7
CDR3 length: 15
V gene: TRBV18

CDR3 protein: CASTLQGNTEAFF
J gene: TRBJ1-1
CDR3 length: 13
V gene: TRBV2

CDR3 protein: CASSTRLFAGGYNEQFF
J gene: TRBJ2-1
CDR3 length: 17
V gene: TRBV3-1/TRBV3-2

CDR3 protein: CASSWAGTELYEQYF
J gene: TRBJ2-7
CDR3 length: 15
V gene: TRBV19

CDR3 protein: CASSPQGAEETQYF
J gene: TRBJ2-5
CDR3 length: 14
V gene: TRBV6-5

CDR3 protein: CASSEVQGGHGYTF
J gene: TRBJ1-2
CDR3 length: 14
V gene: TRBV2